This paragraph reports one TCR beta chain. Its antigen is still unknown. Qualities for individual bases were not recorded, and no much larger clone is one base off. For repertoire sequencing, the TCR beta CDR3 regions were amplified from RNA transcripts. HTBI primers and the Qiagen OneStep RT-PCR kit were used in a first-round RT-PCR, which was followed by a second-round multiplex PCR, size selection and purification. Sequencing of the libraries was carried out on an Illumina HiSeq2000 in paired-end mode with 100 bp reads. In the source study's methods: SOAPnuke was used for read processing, and reads with adapters, uncalled bases, a mean Phred below 15, or no exact constant-primer or identifier match were discarded. High-quality paired reads were merged with COPE v1.2.5. Each unique nucleotide sequence was defined as a clonotype, and clonotypes were aligned to IMGT TRB V, D and J references with MiTCR v1.1. Analysis was restricted to V-J combinations with a frequency above 0.0001, which covered 99.2% of repertoires. For each V-J combination, a TCR clonal expansion and chaos score was defined as F50 clonal expansion divided by the chaos observed in the TCRdist matrix. Welch's t-statistics and random forest were used to narrow the features down to more than 10 V-J combinations, which were then fed into a naive Bayes classifier. The similarity between thyroid and blood repertoires was quantified using the Morisita-Horn index. Using fastp at Q25 and MiXCR, TCRdb reprocessed the public reads and kept productive beta chains. CDR3 protein duplicates are merged, each entry listing the most common genes and DNA. These V and J calls are TCRdb output, not the study's own analysis. A total of hundreds of thousands of distinct CDR3 sequences appear in this sample, 20% to 25% of them only once. The ten largest clones represent more than 5.5% of the sample.

CDR1 and CDR2 are read off the germline V gene (reference sequence) as LGHDT and YNNKEL. There are 12 amino acids in the CDR3, from cysteine to phenylalanine inclusive. Solely the CDR3 DNA is kept, with 36 bases framed from the first base. The germline ends are 13 bases apart after V is trimmed by 8 bases and J by 6 bases. This sample is part of a study of Graves' ophthalmopathy and Graves' hyperthyroidism listed by TCRdb under 2018. Looking at the study overall: Peripheral blood was collected at initial diagnosis, before any treatment. To tell Graves' ophthalmopathy apart from Graves' hyperthyroidism, and to predict which patients would progress to ophthalmopathy, the study relied on TCR beta repertoire signatures. In total, 135 blood samples were TCR-sequenced: some 40 ophthalmopathy, roughly 77 hyperthyroidism and around 17 hyperthyroidism-to-ophthalmopathy patients. To explore V-J signatures that separate ophthalmopathy from hyperthyroidism, a discovery set of about 96 patients was enrolled, consisting of 40 to 45 with ophthalmopathy and roughly 60 with stable hyperthyroidism. The independent validation cohort included about 19 hyperthyroidism patients plus 17 patients who later progressed from hyperthyroidism to ophthalmopathy. In roughly 6 hyperthyroidism patients, T-cell repertoires of thyroid tissue and blood were compared. Following sampling, methimazole starting at 30 mg daily was administered to hyperthyroidism patients, and high-dose intravenous methylprednisolone was administered to ophthalmopathy patients. For training and testing, the 100 or so patients in the discovery cohort were randomly divided in a 7:3 ratio.

Study-wide findings and limitations: In validation, the model predicted ophthalmopathy progression with over 60% sensitivity and approximately 78% specificity; some twelve predicted patients were CT-confirmed with GO in a median of around 6 months. Ophthalmopathy was separated from stable hyperthyroidism by the 13-signature model with roughly 87% sensitivity and 81.08% specificity in cross-validation and with 80%/75% in the test set. Sample size was not statistically predetermined, and group allocation was not concealed from the investigators. Most expanded thyroid clonotypes with a frequency above 0.001 also appeared in blood, which suggests that blood repertoires may reflect the immune response in the thyroid.

Hyperthyroidism was considered stable if no progression to ophthalmopathy occurred within 18 months of follow-up. Patients with hyperthyroidism were aged 18 to 65 years, had been newly diagnosed, and had a disease duration of less than 2 months. Patients with other autoimmune diseases, uncontrolled infections, pregnancy or lactation were excluded from the study. Diagnosis relied on clinical symptoms, serum thyroxine, TRAb, thyroid ultrasound and orbital computed tomography. PBMCs were isolated from more than 8 ml of fresh peripheral blood by Ficoll-Paque density gradient centrifugation. Total RNA was extracted using Trizol reagent, and RNA quality was checked on an Agilent 2100 Bioanalyzer.

The V and J segments used are TRBV3-1 and TRBJ1-1; D gene: possibly TRBD1, on 5 matching bases. Sequenced input: peripheral blood. This TCR came from a woman aged 18-29 years with stable Graves' hyperthyroidism. Some clones in this sample may be carry-over from other donors' samples. Donor details come from another sample of the same person, matched by shared clones. In nucleotides, the sequence is TGTGCCAGCTCCCTCAGGGAAGCTGAAGCTTTCTTT. The resulting protein is CASSLREAEAFF.